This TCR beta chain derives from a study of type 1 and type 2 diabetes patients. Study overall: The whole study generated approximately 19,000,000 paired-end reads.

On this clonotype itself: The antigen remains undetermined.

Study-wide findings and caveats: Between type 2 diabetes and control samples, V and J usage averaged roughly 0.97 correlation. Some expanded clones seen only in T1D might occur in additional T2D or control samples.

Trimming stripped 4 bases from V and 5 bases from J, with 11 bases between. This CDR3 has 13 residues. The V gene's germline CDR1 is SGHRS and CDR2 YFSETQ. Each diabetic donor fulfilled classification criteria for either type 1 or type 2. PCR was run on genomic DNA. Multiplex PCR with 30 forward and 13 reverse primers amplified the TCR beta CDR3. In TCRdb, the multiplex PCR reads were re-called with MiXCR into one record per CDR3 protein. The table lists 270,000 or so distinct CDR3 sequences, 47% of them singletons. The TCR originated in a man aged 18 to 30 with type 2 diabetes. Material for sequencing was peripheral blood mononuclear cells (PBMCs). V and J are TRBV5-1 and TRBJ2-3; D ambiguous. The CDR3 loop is CASSETSRDTQYF. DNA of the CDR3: TGCGCCAGCAGCGAGACATCCCGAGATACGCAGTATTTT.